The clone carrying this TCR beta chain was observed once. Antigen: not known. Per the germline V gene, CDR1 is SGHRS and CDR2 is YFSETQ. There are 17 residues in the CDR3. J gave up 0 bases and V 1 base, and 7 bases lay outside the gene matches. The assay was immunoSEQ multiplex PCR, and TCRdb's table has in-frame clones only and misses some. This table has about 110,000 clones, nearly 95% appearing once. The sample originates from a study of T cell repertoires and HLA-DP antigens. Study-wide points: Responder cells were total CD4+ cells with a HeLa antigen-presenting system.

Untouched CD4+ T cells were isolated by negative selection, averaging 97.7% purity. The clonotype originates from a woman younger than 30 in good health and CMV-seronegative. V is TRBV5-1 and J is TRBJ2-3, with 8 bases that match TRBD2. Source material: CD4+ T cells from PBMCs. DNA for the CDR3: TGCGCCAGCAGCTTGAGGTCGGCGGGAGGAAGCACAGATACGCAGTATTTT. It yields the protein CASSLRSAGGSTDTQYF. Using reference TRBV5-1 and TRBJ2-3 for the parts outside the CDR3, the full variable domain is KAGVTQTPRYLIKTRGQQVTLSCSPISGHRSVSWYQQTPGQGLQFLFEYFSETQRNKGNFPGRFSGRQFSNSRSEMNVSTLELGDSALYLCASSLRSAGGSTDTQYFGPGTRLTVL.